The 19 T cell receptor beta chains in this list originate from one sample, sequenced in a study of cytomegalovirus exposure and HLA in healthy donors. Primers included in the PCR were 60 Vbeta and 13 Jbeta primers. Clones were sequenced by immunoSEQ multiplex PCR, and TCRdb holds only the in-frame ones, with some missing. This sample has approximately 290,000 clones; about four fifths occur once, and the top ten carry less than 0.4%. Sequences were obtained from PBMCs. Receptors originate from a girl aged 2-15 years in good health and CMV-seronegative.

This chain links TRBV5-6 with TRBJ2-7, with a tentative D call TRBD1 (5 bases). Per the germline V gene, CDR1 is SGHDT and CDR2 is YYEEEE. Trimming cost V 0 bases and J 8 bases, with 15 bases left between them. The CDR3 has 14 residues. CDR3: CASSLGGALGQQYF. The DNA of the CDR3 is TGTGCCAGCAGCTTGGGGGGCGCCCTGGGGCAGCAGTACTTC.

This sequence joins TRBV2 and TRBJ2-7, with TRBD1 matching 9 bases. CDR1 is SNHLY, CDR2 FYNNEI, per germline. With 6 bases clipped from V and 2 bases from J, the junction kept 5 bases outside the gene matches. This CDR3 is built from 14 residues. DNA of the CDR3: TGTGCCAGCAGAAGGACAGGGGAAACCTACGAGCAGTACTTC. Residues: CASRRTGETYEQYF.

The chain recombines TRBV28 with TRBJ2-5; D is undetermined. The V gene lost 3 bases and the J gene lost 4 bases, with 21 bases spanning the gap. From germline, CDR1 is MDHEN and CDR2 SYDVKM. The CDR3 extends over 17 amino acids. The CDR3 bases are TGTGCCAGCAGTTTTCCCCGCGGCACCGCCAGACGAGAGACCCAGTACTTC. This sequence encodes CASSFPRGTARRETQYF.

The V and J genes are TRBV5-6 and TRBJ2-5, with 8 positions matching TRBD1. The CDR3 extends over 14 amino acids. Per germline, CDR1 SGHDT and CDR2 YYEEEE. V was clipped by 0 bases and J by 4 bases; unmatched bases: 2. The CDR3 region has the DNA TGTGCCAGCAGCTTGGTAGACAGGGGAGAGACCCAGTACTTC. Residues: CASSLVDRGETQYF.

This sequence joins TRBV6-1 and TRBJ2-2, with 7 bases lining up with TRBD1. There are 15 residues in the CDR3. Germline trimming cut 4 bases from V and 2 bases from J; bases unmatched to any gene: 4. Germline V lookup: CDR1 MNHNS, CDR2 SASEGT. The CDR3 bases are TGTGCCAGCAGTGGAACAGGGGAAAACACCGGGGAGCTGTTTTTT. Translated: CASSGTGENTGELFF.

The J gene is TRBJ2-7, the V gene TRBV6-5; D is uncertain. Germline lookup yields CDR1 MNHEY and CDR2 SVGAGI. The CDR3 extends over 13 amino acids. V lost 0 bases and J 5 bases, leaving 8 bases between the germline ends. This chain's CDR3 is CASSYSLAHEQYF. CDR3 bases: TGTGCCAGCAGTTACTCCCTGGCTCACGAGCAGTACTTC.

V gene TRBV30 combines with J gene TRBJ2-2; no firm D call. The CDR3 extends over 13 amino acids. Germline assignment: CDR1 GTSNPN and CDR2 SVGIG (reference sequence). Trimming took 2 bases from V and 0 from J, leaving 4 bases between them. CDR3 region: CAWSFTNTGELFF. The CDR3 bases are TGTGCCTGGAGTTTCACGAACACCGGGGAGCTGTTTTTT.

The rearrangement links TRBV10-3 to TRBJ2-7; D gene unclear. V lost 10 bases and J 5 bases, leaving 12 bases between the germline ends. The CDR3 is 11 residues long. The germline V gene encodes CDR1 ENHRY and CDR2 SYGVKD. Written as DNA, the CDR3 is TGTGCCACAAATGACTGGGACGAGCAGTACTTC. Translation: CATNDWDEQYF.

The V call is TRBV27, the J call TRBJ1-1, with 9 bases that match TRBD1. Germline V gene sequence: CDR1 MNHEY, CDR2 SMNVEV (reference sequence). Trimming cost V 4 bases and J 4 bases; bases outside gene matches: 7. This CDR3 spans 15 amino acids. DNA of the CDR3: TGTGCCAGCAGTTCACAGGGGGCGGGGGGCACTGAAGCTTTCTTT. Residues: CASSSQGAGGTEAFF.

V gene TRBV2 combines with J gene TRBJ2-2, with 8 bases lining up with TRBD1. V was clipped by 5 bases and J by 2 bases; unmatched bases: 1. Per germline, CDR1 SNHLY and CDR2 FYNNEI. The CDR3 length is 14 residues. Here the CDR3 reads CASSTGGNTGELFF. As DNA, the CDR3 is TGTGCCAGCAGTACAGGGGGTAACACCGGGGAGCTGTTTTTT.

This chain joins TRBV6-1 and TRBJ1-3; TRBD1 aligns across 8 bases. CDR1 MNHNS and CDR2 SASEGT come from the germline V gene. The CDR3 has 17 amino acids. After removal of 4 bases from V and 3 bases from J, the junction contained 11 bases not matched to a gene. The DNA of the CDR3 is TGTGCCAGCAGTGCTCAGCGATGGACAGGGAGTGGAAACACCATATATTTT. Translated, it gives CASSAQRWTGSGNTIYF.

This sequence joins TRBV15 and TRBJ2-7, with 9 nucleotides matching TRBD2. V gave up 1 base and J gave up 6 bases; unmatched junction bases: 16. The germline gives CDR1 LNHNV, CDR2 YYDKDF (reference sequence). CDR3 length equals 18 residues. The CDR3 is CATSRGDLAGPTGGEQYF. CDR3 coding DNA: TGTGCCACCAGCAGAGGGGACCTAGCGGGACCCACGGGGGGCGAGCAGTACTTC.

The genes are TRBV7-8 and TRBJ1-3; TRBD1 is a possible D gene (6 bases). V was clipped by 8 bases and J by 3 bases, with 11 bases between them. The CDR3 consists of 13 residues. Germline V gene lookup returns CDR1 SGHVS and CDR2 FQNEAQ. Written as DNA, the CDR3 is TGTGCCAGCGGCCAGGACAGTGGAAACACCATATATTTT. Protein: CASGQDSGNTIYF.

The chain is built from TRBV9 and TRBJ1-4, with D possibly TRBD1 on 6 matching bases. V lost 2 bases, J lost 6 bases, and 14 bases lay in between. This CDR3 spans 15 amino acids. Germline V gene sequence: CDR1 SGDLS, CDR2 YYNGEE. In nucleotides, the CDR3 is TGTGCCAGCAGCGTTACAGGGTGGAAAGATGAAAAACTGTTTTTT. Protein product: CASSVTGWKDEKLFF.

V usage is TRBV6-6 and J usage is TRBJ2-1; 8 bases are shared with TRBD2. Trimming cost V 4 bases and J 8 bases; bases outside gene matches: 10. From germline, CDR1 is MNHNY and CDR2 SVGAGI (reference sequence). The CDR3 sequence is 15 residues long. CDR3 in amino acids: CASSFGLARRDEQFF. Here the CDR3 DNA reads TGTGCCAGCAGTTTTGGACTAGCTAGGCGCGATGAGCAGTTCTTC.

The chain carries TRBV30 and TRBJ2-5; 12 bases map to TRBD2. Germline lookup yields CDR1 GTSNPN and CDR2 SVGIG (reference sequence). The CDR3 sequence is 16 residues long. Trimming took 2 bases from V and 1 from J; bases not matched to a gene: 5. Here the CDR3 DNA reads TGTGCCTGGAGTCAACTAGCGGGGGGCGCCCAAGAGACCCAGTACTTC. This gives the protein CAWSQLAGGAQETQYF.

The chain is built from TRBV6-1 and TRBJ2-1, with D perhaps matching TRBD2 (6 bases). V gave up 6 bases and J gave up 2 bases, with 14 bases separating them. Germline values: CDR1 MNHNS, CDR2 SASEGT. CDR3 length: 15 residues. For the CDR3, the DNA is TGTGCCAGCAGGGGCCGGGACTCGCCCTACAATGAGCAGTTCTTC. Residues: CASRGRDSPYNEQFF.

The J gene is TRBJ1-2, the V gene TRBV28; the D gene is possibly TRBD1 (5 bases). Germline V lookup: CDR1 MDHEN, CDR2 SYDVKM. CDR3 size: 12 residues. V dropped 2 bases and J dropped 8 bases, with 9 bases sitting between them. The CDR3: CASSLQGAGYTF. The DNA of the CDR3 is TGTGCCAGCAGTTTACAGGGTGCGGGCTACACCTTC.

The chain combines TRBV5-1 with TRBJ1-1, with D tentatively TRBD1 (6 bases). Per germline, CDR1 SGHRS and CDR2 YFSETQ. This CDR3 has 14 residues. V was shortened by 4 bases and J by 4 bases, with 14 bases between the two germline ends. CDR3 loop: CASSPLTGSTEAFF. In DNA form, the CDR3 reads TGCGCCAGCAGCCCTCTGACAGGCAGCACTGAAGCTTTCTTT.